This record looks at one TCR beta chain sequence and its context. Its antigen is currently unknown. PCR involved 60 Vbeta and 13 Jbeta primers. Using immunoSEQ multiplex PCR, the repertoire was profiled, and TCRdb retains in-frame clones only, with some absent. The sample lists over 150,000 clones; more than 60% were seen once. This sample stems from a study of cytomegalovirus exposure and HLA in healthy donors. Study findings and constraints: Based on reports, TCR beta sequences accurately predicted HLA-A and HLA-B alleles for most subjects. In a later analysis, HLA-associated beta chains showed higher expansion and lower generation probabilities than comparable chains. Later analysis placed DRB1 highest and HLA-C lowest in TCR association rates, which differed by HLA locus.

The sequenced material came from PBMCs. The receptor comes from a woman aged 40 to 50 in good health and CMV-seronegative.

CDR3 sequence reads: CASSQDGGYEQYF. Here the CDR3 DNA reads TGCGCCAGCAGCCAAGACGGGGGCTACGAGCAGTACTTC. V and J are TRBV4-1 and TRBJ2-7; maybe TRBD2 (6 bases). Trimming left V 0 bases short and J 3 bases short, with 6 bases between. Germline V gene sequence: CDR1 MGHRA, CDR2 YSYEKL. The CDR3 totals 13 residues.